The 16 T cell receptor beta chains in this list originate from one sample, sequenced in a study of neurological immune-mediated disorders. Each CDR3 protein gets one entry after TCRdb re-called the 5' RACE reads with MiXCR. This table has about 24,000 distinct CDR3 sequences, about an eighth appearing once. Sequencing input: PBMCs. The receptors derive from a woman in her 40s with HTLV-1-associated myelopathy (HAM/TSP).

This clonotype came up many times. This sequence joins TRBV5-1 and TRBJ1-1; D call uncertain. V was pared by 4 bases and J by 1 base, with 14 bases between. The length of the CDR3 is 15 residues. Germline V CDR1 and CDR2: SGHRS, YFSETQ. For the CDR3, the DNA is TGCGCCAGCAGCCGTCGGTTACACCCGAACACTGAAGCTTTCTTT. It yields the protein CASSRRLHPNTEAFF.

This clonotype is classed as medium-sized. The gene calls are TRBV7-6 and TRBJ1-5, with TRBD1 identical over 8 bases. Trimming took 5 bases from V and 2 from J; bases not matched to a gene: 2. CDR1 and CDR2 from the germline V gene are SGHVS and FNYEAQ. The CDR3 is 14 amino acids. The chain's CDR3 is CASSPGGGNQPQHF. CDR3 bases: TGTGCCAGCAGCCCAGGGGGCGGCAATCAGCCCCAGCATTTT.

The chain employs TRBV19 and TRBJ1-1; tentatively, D is TRBD1 (5 bases). V was cut by 7 bases and J by 1 base, with 10 bases left in between. Germline loops: CDR1 LNHDA, CDR2 SQIVND (reference sequence). CDR3 length: 13 amino acids. CDR3 sequence reads: CASNKGTNTEAFF. DNA of the CDR3: TGTGCCAGTAACAAGGGGACGAACACTGAAGCTTTCTTT.

By share, this clonotype ranks as medium-sized. The chain recombines TRBV4-1 with TRBJ2-5, with TRBD2 matching over 13 bases. There are 19 residues in the CDR3. The V and J ends lost 4 bases and 5 bases, in that order; junction bases with no gene match: 16. Germline lookup yields CDR1 MGHRA and CDR2 YSYEKL. For the CDR3, the DNA is TGCGCCAGCAGCCGCACGAAGAGGACTAGCGGGGGATCTTGGGAGACCCAGTACTTC. Translated: CASSRTKRTSGGSWETQYF.

At least ten counts were recorded for this clonotype. The chain combines TRBV14 with TRBJ1-1; perhaps TRBD1 as D (5 bases). The germline V gene has CDR1 SGHDN and CDR2 FVKESK. Trimming left V 0 bases short and J 6 bases short, with 14 bases between. This CDR3 has 15 amino acids. CDR3 bases: TGTGCCAGCAGCCAAGATCCAGGGATAGTAGCTGAAGCTTTCTTT. Translating it yields CASSQDPGIVAEAFF.

The chain joins TRBV7-2 to TRBJ1-1, with D perhaps TRBD1 (6 bases). From germline, CDR1 is SGHTA and CDR2 FQGNSA. With 7 bases removed from V and 0 bases from J, the gap between germline ends came to 12 bases. This CDR3 is 14 amino acids long. The CDR3 nucleotides read TGTGCCAGCAACCAACAGGGATTGAACACTGAAGCTTTCTTT. Encoded protein: CASNQQGLNTEAFF.

Many counts were recorded for this clonotype. This chain uses TRBV20-1 with TRBJ2-7, with a weak D call TRBD2 (6 bases). The CDR3 has 13 amino acids. Trimming stripped 3 bases from V and 4 bases from J, with 13 bases between. Germline V gene data show CDR1 as DFQATT and CDR2 as SNEGSKA (reference sequence). The CDR3 protein is CSASGGAQYEQYV. CDR3 coding DNA: TGCAGTGCTAGCGGCGGGGCGCAGTACGAGCAGTACGTC.

This clonotype was recorded many times. This rearrangement joins TRBV27 to TRBJ1-2; D is perhaps TRBD1 (6 bases). Germline-derived CDR1 and CDR2 are MNHEY and SMNVEV (reference sequence). V was shortened by 2 bases and J by 4 bases, with 8 bases between the two germline ends. The CDR3 has 13 residues. The CDR3 reads CASSLGQSYGYTF. CDR3 nucleotide sequence: TGTGCCAGCAGTTTAGGACAGAGCTATGGCTACACCTTC.

The sample holds many counts of this clonotype. The chain has TRBV7-2 and TRBJ2-1, with TRBD2 matching 9 bases. The germline V gene encodes CDR1 SGHTA and CDR2 FQGNSA. With 4 bases clipped from V and 1 base from J, the junction kept 8 bases outside the gene matches. There are 17 residues in the CDR3. The CDR3 sequence is CASSSPARGGSYNEQFF. DNA for the CDR3: TGTGCCAGCAGCTCCCCTGCGCGGGGGGGATCCTACAATGAGCAGTTCTTC.

The chain recombines TRBV5-1 with TRBJ2-1; 7 nucleotides match TRBD2. The CDR3 extends over 16 amino acids. Germline V gene lookup returns CDR1 SGHRS and CDR2 YFSETQ. V was clipped by 4 bases and J by 6 bases; unmatched bases: 13. The CDR3 protein is CASSPRDGGSGNEQFF. Here the CDR3 DNA reads TGCGCCAGCAGCCCTCGAGACGGGGGGTCCGGCAATGAGCAGTTCTTC. Filled out from reference TRBV5-1 and TRBJ2-1, the complete variable domain reads KAGVTQTPRYLIKTRGQQVTLSCSPISGHRSVSWYQQTPGQGLQFLFEYFSETQRNKGNFPGRFSGRQFSNSRSEMNVSTLELGDSALYLCASSPRDGGSGNEQFFGPGTRLTVL.

The table lists this clonotype with many counts. The rearrangement joins TRBV2 to TRBJ2-3, with 7 bases fitting TRBD2. The germline V gene has CDR1 SNHLY and CDR2 FYNNEI. The CDR3 runs to 13 residues. The trim removed 3 bases at V and 5 bases at J, leaving 2 bases unmatched. This CDR3 reads CASSDQRGDTQYF. Written as DNA, the CDR3 is TGTGCCAGCAGTGACCAGCGGGGAGATACGCAGTATTTT.

This clonotype appeared many times. The chain recombines TRBV7-2 with TRBJ1-4; D uncertain. The CDR3 is 12 amino acids. Germline V gene data show CDR1 as SGHTA and CDR2 as FQGNSA. The germline V and J ends were trimmed by 5 bases and 5 bases, with 6 bases remaining between them. CDR3 sequence reads: CASSQNNEKLFF. The CDR3 DNA reads TGTGCCAGCAGCCAGAACAATGAAAAACTGTTTTTT.

This clonotype was seen ten or more times. The CDR3 coding sequence is TGCAGTGCTAGGTCCGGGGCTGAAGCTTTCTTT. The encoded protein is CSARSGAEAFF. V gene TRBV20-1 combines with J gene TRBJ1-1; D not resolved. With 3 bases removed from V and 6 bases from J, the gap between germline ends came to 8 bases. Germline V lookup: CDR1 DFQATT, CDR2 SNEGSKA (reference sequence). The CDR3 covers 11 residues.

Only a few counts were recorded for this clonotype. Relative to the germline gene, one junction end is altered; a read error may explain this. This rearrangement joins TRBV2 to TRBJ1-6; D gene uncertain. CDR1 is SNHLY, CDR2 FYNNEI, per germline. This CDR3 has 12 amino acids. The CDR3 DNA reads TGTGCCAGCAGCCAAACCGTAGGAACGCTCAAATTT. Amino acids: CASSQTVGTLKF.

This clonotype was counted many times. As DNA, the CDR3 is TGTGCCAGCAGCCAAGTAGGAGTCAGCCCGGTCCAGGAAGATACGCAGTATTTT. Protein sequence: CASSQVGVSPVQEDTQYF. The chain couples TRBV4-2 to TRBJ2-3; no reliable D call. Deletions cut 1 base from V and 5 bases from J, with 22 bases between. The CDR3 extends over 18 amino acids. CDR1 is LGHNA, CDR2 YNFKEQ, per germline.

Remarks on this clonotype: A single base separates this from a much larger clone, so it may be a read error. The V and J genes are TRBV5-1 and TRBJ2-5; maybe TRBD1 (6 bases). The CDR3 loop spans 15 amino acids. From germline, CDR1 is SGHRS and CDR2 YFSETQ. This CDR3 reads CATSLGAQGKETQYF. DNA of the CDR3: TGCGCCACCAGCCTGGGGGCACAGGGTAAAGAGACCCAGTACTTC.